One sample yielded the 13 T cell receptor beta chains listed below, sequenced in a study of CD8+ T cells in alopecia areata. Sequencing relied on a cDNA template that was reverse transcribed from extracted RNA. Data came from immunoSEQ multiplex PCR; TCRdb stores just in-frame clones and leaves some out. The profile shows around 250,000 clones, less than 80% of them singletons. This material consisted of CD4+ T cells sorted from blood, taken at week 0. These receptors all come from a human donor with alopecia areata.

The chain recombines TRBV29-1 with TRBJ1-1, with D uncertain. V was trimmed by 3 bases and J by 11 bases, leaving 7 bases between them. The CDR3 runs 9 residues. From germline, CDR1 is SQVTM and CDR2 ANQGSEA. CDR3 nucleotide sequence: TGCAGCGTTGAGGATGGGGCTTTCTTT. This gives the protein CSVEDGAFF.

This chain connects TRBV29-1 to TRBJ1-5; D gene uncertain. V was trimmed by 7 bases and J by 3 bases, leaving 10 bases between them. Looked up from germline, CDR1 is SQVTM and CDR2 is ANQGSEA. This CDR3 is 12 amino acids long. The CDR3, as DNA: TGCAGCGCAGCGGACCACAATCAGCCCCAGCATTTT. Residues: CSAADHNQPQHF.

V is TRBV7-2 and J is TRBJ2-5, with D uncertain. Trimming removed 5 bases from V and 4 bases from J, with 14 bases in between. Looked up from germline, CDR1 is SGHTA and CDR2 is FQGNSA. This CDR3 comprises 14 residues. The CDR3, as DNA: TGTGCCAGCAGCATATACGGCCGACCAGAGACCCAGTACTTC. It specifies CASSIYGRPETQYF.

The chain links TRBV14 to TRBJ2-6; D perhaps matches TRBD1 (5 bases). Deletions cut 2 bases from V and 8 bases from J, with 7 bases between. CDR1 and CDR2 from the germline V gene are SGHDN and FVKESK. This CDR3 is built from 13 residues. CDR3 protein: CASSQQGPNVLTF. DNA for the CDR3: TGTGCCAGCAGCCAACAGGGTCCCAACGTCCTGACTTTC.

Turning to this clone: The same CDR3 also results from other DNA sequences found in this sample. The V and J genes are TRBV29-1 and TRBJ1-5; 9 nucleotides match TRBD1. The CDR3 loop spans 13 amino acids. The ends lost 5 bases at V and 2 bases at J; junction bases unmatched: 1. From germline, CDR1 is SQVTM and CDR2 ANQGSEA. CDR3 residues: CSVRDRGNQPQHF. The DNA of the CDR3 is TGCAGCGTTAGGGACAGGGGCAATCAGCCCCAGCATTTT.

The chain is built from TRBV7-6 and TRBJ2-5; the match to TRBD2 covers 11 bases. The CDR3 covers 16 residues. CDR1 and CDR2 from the germline V gene are SGHVS and FNYEAQ. Trimming at V came to 5 bases and at J to 3 bases, leaving 8 bases not matched to a gene. The CDR3 region has the DNA TGTGCCAGCAGCAGACATAGCGGGGGGGTAGAAGAGACCCAGTACTTC. This gives the protein CASSRHSGGVEETQYF.

The chain has TRBV5-1 and TRBJ1-2, with TRBD1 matching over 12 bases. V was pared by 0 bases and J by 3 bases, with 12 bases of the junction left unmatched. CDR1 is SGHRS and CDR2 is YFSETQ in the germline V gene. This CDR3 region has 19 residues. The CDR3 region is CASSLGLPGQGARDYGYTF. The CDR3, as DNA: TGCGCCAGCAGCTTGGGGCTTCCGGGACAGGGGGCTCGAGACTATGGCTACACCTTC.

This clone was counted a few times. The chain couples TRBV5-1 to TRBJ1-3; tentatively, D is TRBD1 (6 bases). Germline V lookup: CDR1 SGHRS, CDR2 YFSETQ. The CDR3 is made up of 15 amino acids. V shed 3 bases and J shed 2 bases, with 12 bases lying between them. The CDR3 bases are TGCGCCAGCAGCTCCCAGGGGAGGACTGGAAACACCATATATTTT. Amino acids: CASSSQGRTGNTIYF.

This chain links TRBV30 with TRBJ2-5, with 8 positions matching TRBD2. Germline V gene sequence: CDR1 GTSNPN, CDR2 SVGIG (reference sequence). The CDR3 extends over 15 amino acids. The V segment lost 4 bases and the J segment 4 bases; nucleotides outside the gene matches: 11. Here the CDR3 reads CAWNRGGSNGETQYF. In DNA, the CDR3 is TGTGCCTGGAATCGGGGGGGCAGTAACGGAGAGACCCAGTACTTC.

V is TRBV29-1 and J is TRBJ2-7; possibly TRBD1 or TRBD2 for D (6 bases each). Germline values: CDR1 SQVTM, CDR2 ANQGSEA. The ends were cut back, 5 bases at V and 6 bases at J, with 14 bases in the middle. The CDR3 has 12 residues. The CDR3 DNA reads as TGCAGCGTTTGGGTAGGGGGGAGCGAGCAGTACTTC. Translating gives CSVWVGGSEQYF.

This chain uses TRBV30 with TRBJ2-1; D tentatively fits TRBD1 or TRBD2 (5 bases each). With 0 bases removed from V and 5 bases from J, the gap between germline ends came to 14 bases. This CDR3 contains 15 residues. The germline gives CDR1 GTSNPN, CDR2 SVGIG (reference sequence). The CDR3 bases are TGTGCCTGGAGTGTATTAGGGACCCTTCACAATGAGCAGTTCTTC. It is translated as CAWSVLGTLHNEQFF. Full variable domain (outside the CDR3, taken from reference TRBV30 and TRBJ2-1): SQTIHQWPATLVQPVGSPLSLECTVEGTSNPNLYWYRQAAGRGLQLLFYSVGIGQISSEVPQNLSASRPQDRQFILSSKKLLLSDSGFYLCAWSVLGTLHNEQFFGPGTRLTVL.

The gene calls are TRBV5-1 and TRBJ2-7; the D gene is possibly TRBD1 (6 bases). This CDR3 is 13 amino acids long. Trimming left V 4 bases short and J 3 bases short, with 11 bases between. Germline assignment: CDR1 SGHRS and CDR2 YFSETQ. The CDR3 DNA reads as TGCGCCAGCAGCCGTGACAGGAACTACGAGCAGTACTTC. It translates to CASSRDRNYEQYF.

V is TRBV5-1 and J is TRBJ2-7, with 8 bases lining up with TRBD1. The CDR3 runs to 14 residues. Germline CDR1 reads SGHRS; CDR2 reads YFSETQ. J was trimmed by 4 bases and V by 4 bases; bases with no gene match: 7. The CDR3 nucleotides are TGCGCCAGCAGCCGACCCGGGACAGGATACGAGCAGTACTTC. Protein product: CASSRPGTGYEQYF.